The 8 T cell receptor beta chains presented below share a single source sample, sequenced in a study of sequential checkpoint blockade in melanoma. This sample's treatment: randomized to nivolumab then ipilimumab (arm A) or the reverse (arm B). Produced via immunoSEQ multiplex PCR; TCRdb's table is partial and in-frame only. Of about 5,100 clones detected, around 30% appear once; the ten largest clones hold 8.5% to 14%. Sample: tumor tissue (inferred from file names), taken from a patient given nivolumab and ipilimumab in sequence. The receptor source for this set is a human donor with melanoma.

The rearrangement uses TRBV18 and TRBJ2-3, with D uncertain. The V gene lost 4 bases and the J gene lost 3 bases, with 23 bases spanning the gap. The CDR3 sequence is 18 residues long. Germline V gene data show CDR1 as KGHSH and CDR2 as LQKENI. The CDR3 spells CASSLNGLQIVGTDTQYF. The CDR3 nucleotides read TGTGCCAGCTCACTCAATGGTTTGCAAATCGTTGGGACAGATACGCAGTATTTT.

This clone was observed a single time. This sequence joins TRBV5-1 and TRBJ2-1; 9 bases line up with TRBD1. The trim removed 4 bases at V and 4 bases at J, leaving 15 bases unmatched. The V gene's germline CDR1 is SGHRS and CDR2 YFSETQ. This CDR3 is 18 amino acids long. This chain's CDR3 is CASSHPKSGTGFYNEQFF. CDR3 nucleotide sequence: TGCGCCAGCAGCCACCCGAAATCCGGGACAGGGTTTTACAATGAGCAGTTCTTC.

The genes are TRBV6-8 and TRBJ2-1; D may match TRBD1 or TRBD2 (5 bases each). The CDR3 sequence is 14 residues long. V was trimmed by 2 bases and J by 7 bases, leaving 12 bases between them. Per germline, CDR1 MNHGY and CDR2 SAAAGT. DNA of the CDR3: TGTGCCAGCAGTTACCGGGACCTTGCGAATGAGCAGTTCTTC. Amino acid sequence: CASSYRDLANEQFF.

The rearrangement links TRBV2 to TRBJ1-5, with TRBD1 as a possible D gene (5 bases). The CDR3 covers 12 residues. The germline CDR1 and CDR2 sequences are SNHLY and FYNNEI. V was trimmed by 4 bases and J by 5 bases, leaving 6 bases between them. In DNA, the CDR3 is TGTGCCAGCAGTGGAGGGGATCAGCCCCAGCATTTT. This sequence encodes CASSGGDQPQHF.

This clone showed up many times. This chain links TRBV11-3 with TRBJ2-7; 10 nucleotides agree with TRBD1. V was clipped by 3 bases and J by 5 bases; unmatched bases: 13. The germline CDR1 and CDR2 sequences are SGHNT and YENEEA. The CDR3 contains 17 residues. CDR3 protein: CASSFLNRQGATDEQYF. As DNA, the CDR3 is TGTGCCAGCAGCTTCCTAAATCGACAGGGGGCGACAGACGAGCAGTACTTC.

The chain carries TRBV28 and TRBJ2-2, with 11 nucleotides matching TRBD2. J was trimmed by 3 bases and V by 6 bases; bases with no gene match: 12. This CDR3 has 18 amino acids. Germline V gene lookup returns CDR1 MDHEN and CDR2 SYDVKM. CDR3 sequence reads: CASRPWRVAGGDTGELFF. CDR3 in DNA: TGTGCCAGCAGACCATGGAGGGTAGCGGGAGGGGACACCGGGGAGCTGTTTTTT.

This clone rates as medium-sized. J is TRBJ1-5 and V is TRBV15; D possibly corresponds to TRBD1 (5 bases). The CDR3 runs to 15 residues. Germline V gene data show CDR1 as LNHNV and CDR2 as YYDKDF (reference sequence). The V end was cut by 3 bases, the J end by 4 bases, with 13 bases between. The CDR3 DNA reads as TGTGCCACCAGCAGTGGGACGGGAAAGAATCAGCCCCAGCATTTT. Residues: CATSSGTGKNQPQHF. Based on the CDR3 plus reference TRBV15 and TRBJ1-5, the full variable domain is DAMVIQNPRYQVTQFGKPVTLSCSQTLNHNVMYWYQQKSSQAPKLLFHYYDKDFNNEADTPDNFQSRRPNTSFCFLDIRSPGLGDTAMYLCATSSGTGKNQPQHFGDGTRLSIL.

The CDR3 DNA follows: TGTGCCAGTAGTTCGGGACTAGCGGTGCCCACAGATACGCAGTATTTT. The encoded protein is CASSSGLAVPTDTQYF. The J gene is TRBJ2-3, the V gene TRBV19; 11 nucleotides match TRBD2. V lost 5 bases to trimming and J lost 2 bases; unmatched junction nucleotides: 6. The CDR3 totals 16 residues. Germline assignment: CDR1 LNHDA and CDR2 SQIVND (reference sequence).